Included here is one TCR beta chain sequence, with context. Antigen: not known. The data originate from a study of T-cell reconstitution after alpha-beta-depleted transplantation in children. Molecular barcoding with unique molecular identifiers was used for the TCRbeta library. TCRdb independently ran MiXCR on the PCR reads; one entry per CDR3 protein. Of a few hundred thousand distinct CDR3 sequences listed, 20% to 30% are singletons. The V gene's germline CDR1 is MNHNS and CDR2 SASEGT. The CDR3 length is 15 residues. The V and J ends lost 6 bases and 0 bases respectively, with 12 bases between them. Study results and caveats: TCRbeta diversity was high at day 60 in some patients (a result of surviving recipient T cells and thymic progenitors).

The source of this sequence is a boy younger than two with Wiskott-Aldrich syndrome, due to receive a stem cell transplant. The rearrangement uses TRBV6-1 and TRBJ2-1, with D possibly matching TRBD1 (6 bases). The specimen comprised PBMCs, sampled before TCRalphabeta/CD19-depleted stem cell transplant. The CDR3 DNA reads as TGTGCCAGCAGAGCACAGGGTAGCTCCTACAATGAGCAGTTCTTC. It translates to CASRAQGSSYNEQFF.